The 29 T cell receptor beta chains given below trace back to one sample, sequenced in a study of regulatory T cells in long-lasting Graves disease. In building TCR beta libraries, iRepertoire HTBI primers were used together with Arm-PCR of CDR3 regions. TCRdb re-called the multiplex PCR reads through MiXCR, storing one row per CDR3 protein. The sample holds 700,000 or so distinct CDR3 sequences; about 30% are singletons and the top ten take around 42%. Sample time point: persistent/refractory GD, antithyroid drugs over 5 years with positive TRAb. Extracted PBMC RNA gave rise to the TCR library. The sequencing here drew on peripheral blood mononuclear cells (PBMCs), taken when the disease was refractory, from a patient treated with antithyroid drugs. The receptor source for this set is a female donor with Graves disease.

The rearrangement joins TRBV7-2 to TRBJ2-5; 8 bases match TRBD2. Germline V CDR1 and CDR2: SGHTA, FQGNSA. The junction had 2 bases not matched to a gene; V was cut back by 0 bases and J by 2 bases. The CDR3 totals 15 residues. CDR3 nucleotides: TGTGCCAGCAGCTTAGCAGCGGGAGTACAAGAGACCCAGTACTTC. Amino acids: CASSLAAGVQETQYF.

The chain employs TRBV12-3 or TRBV12-4 and TRBJ1-3; 10 nucleotides align to TRBD1. V shed 4 bases and J 1 base; nucleotides not matched to a gene: 7. The CDR3 is made up of 17 amino acids. The CDR3 DNA reads TGTGCCAGCAGTTCCGGGACAGGGGTCGTATCTGGAAACACCATATATTTT. It codes for CASSSGTGVVSGNTIYF.

Concerning this clonotype: A junction end diverges from the germline sequence, so it may reflect a read error. The rearrangement joins TRBV7-9 to TRBJ2-7; perhaps TRBD2 as D (5 bases). The CDR3 extends over 13 amino acids. Germline-derived CDR1 and CDR2 are SEHNR and FQNEAQ (reference sequence). CDR3 DNA: TGTGCCAGCAGCTTTGAGGGTACCTACGGGCAGTACTTC. Translation gives CASSFEGTYGQYF.

This clonotype turned up a few times. This chain joins TRBV6-1 and TRBJ1-1; TRBD1 agrees at 10 bases. Germline V lookup: CDR1 MNHNS, CDR2 SASEGT. This CDR3 spans 17 amino acids. Trimming took 6 bases from V and 3 from J; bases not matched to a gene: 13. CDR3 in amino acids: CASRRTAGTGVHTEAFF. The CDR3 DNA sequence: TGTGCCAGCAGGCGAACGGCCGGGACAGGGGTTCACACTGAAGCTTTCTTT.

The V and J genes are TRBV30 and TRBJ1-3; the D gene is possibly TRBD1 (6 bases). The V end lost 4 bases, the J end lost 3 bases, and 10 bases lay between the germline ends. Germline values: CDR1 GTSNPN, CDR2 SVGIG (reference sequence). CDR3 length equals 13 residues. CDR3 in amino acids: CAWTAGVGNTIYF. CDR3 DNA sequence: TGTGCCTGGACGGCAGGGGTTGGAAACACCATATATTTT.

The rearrangement joins TRBV29-1 to TRBJ1-1, with no clear D. The CDR3 runs to 11 residues. V was cut by 5 bases and J by 3 bases, with 7 bases left in between. Germline V gene sequence: CDR1 SQVTM, CDR2 ANQGSEA. The DNA of the CDR3 is TGCAGCGTTACTTTATACACTGAAGCTTTCTTT. Encoded protein: CSVTLYTEAFF. The whole variable domain, filled in from reference TRBV29-1 and TRBJ1-1, reads SAVISQKPSRDICQRGTSLTIQCQVDSQVTMMFWYRQQPGQSLTLIATANQGSEATYESGFVIDKFPISRPNLTFSTLTVSNMSPEDSSIYLCSVTLYTEAFFGQGTRLTVV.

CDR3 sequence reads: CASSMAGTGANVLTF. CDR3 bases: TGTGCCAGTAGTATGGCAGGGACTGGGGCCAACGTCCTGACTTTC. This chain uses TRBV19 with TRBJ2-6; D possibly corresponds to TRBD1 (5 bases). Germline V lookup: CDR1 LNHDA, CDR2 SQIVND (reference sequence). The V and J ends lost 3 bases and 2 bases respectively, with 8 bases between them. The CDR3 length is 15 residues. Full variable domain (rest looked up from reference TRBV19 and TRBJ2-6): DGGITQSPKYLFRKEGQNVTLSCEQNLNHDAMYWYRQDPGQGLRLIYYSQIVNDFQKGDIAEGYSVSREKKESFPLTVTSAQKNPTAFYLCASSMAGTGANVLTFGAGSRLTVL.

A word on this clonotype: A read error may account for a junction end that differs from germline. This rearrangement joins TRBV13 to TRBJ2-5; possibly TRBD2 for D (5 bases). Looked up from germline, CDR1 is PRHDT and CDR2 is FYEKMQ (reference sequence). This CDR3 spans 13 amino acids. The CDR3 sequence is CASSLSGIEIQYF. CDR3 DNA sequence: TGTGCCAGCAGCTTGAGCGGCATTGAGATCCAGTACTTC.

This clonotype was seen only a few times. CDR3 residues: CASSLPPGTSGSGVSGELFF. The CDR3 nucleotides read TGTGCCAGCAGTTTACCTCCCGGGACTAGCGGGAGTGGTGTTTCCGGGGAGCTGTTTTTT. The V and J genes are TRBV28 and TRBJ2-2, with TRBD2 matching over 14 bases. The V segment lost 2 bases and the J segment 6 bases; nucleotides outside the gene matches: 14. In germline, CDR1 is MDHEN, CDR2 SYDVKM. The length of the CDR3 is 20 residues.

This clonotype was counted a few times. V usage is TRBV12-3 or TRBV12-4 and J usage is TRBJ2-7, with 9 nucleotides matching TRBD1. J lost 12 bases, V lost 5 bases, and 8 bases had no gene match. This CDR3 region has 12 residues. The CDR3 DNA follows: TGTGCCAGCAGTGGGACAGGGTTGGTTTTGTACTTC. It codes for CASSGTGLVLYF.

This clonotype has just a few counts. The chain couples TRBV15 to TRBJ2-7, with D tentatively TRBD2 (5 bases). Germline CDR1 reads LNHNV; CDR2 reads YYDKDF (reference sequence). This CDR3 spans 13 amino acids. The V end was cut by 0 bases, the J end by 6 bases, with 9 bases between. CDR3 sequence (DNA): TGTGCCACCAGCAGAGATCGAGGGTCCGAGCAGTACTTC. Protein: CATSRDRGSEQYF.

The chain employs TRBV6-2 or TRBV6-3 and TRBJ1-5; TRBD1 might be the D (5 bases). Germline values: CDR1 MNHEY, CDR2 SVGEGT. With 6 bases removed from V and 1 base from J, the gap between germline ends came to 13 bases. The CDR3 is 15 amino acids. DNA for the CDR3: TGTGCCAGCAGCCGGGGGGGGGTGAGCAATCAGCCCCAGCATTTT. It specifies CASSRGGVSNQPQHF.

The V gene is TRBV12-3 or TRBV12-4, the J gene TRBJ1-5, with TRBD1 matching over 7 bases. With V trimmed by 4 bases and J by 0 bases, 6 bases remained unmatched. This CDR3 is 16 amino acids long. The chain's CDR3 is CASSSYRGHSNQPQHF. CDR3 sequence (DNA): TGTGCCAGCAGTTCTTACAGGGGTCATAGCAATCAGCCCCAGCATTTT.

The genes are TRBV30 and TRBJ2-7, with D possibly being TRBD1 or TRBD2 (5 bases each). CDR3 size: 14 residues. From germline, CDR1 is GTSNPN and CDR2 SVGIG (reference sequence). The ends were cut back, 2 bases at V and 3 bases at J, with 14 bases in the middle. CDR3 bases: TGTGCCTGGAGTCGAGCGGCAGGGCTCTACGAGCAGTACTTC. It is translated as CAWSRAAGLYEQYF.

This clonotype has more than one count but fewer than ten. The chain is built from TRBV12-3 or TRBV12-4 and TRBJ2-7; D is possibly TRBD1 or TRBD2 (7 bases each). The CDR3 is made up of 15 amino acids. The germline V and J ends were trimmed by 8 bases and 7 bases, with 24 bases remaining between them. The CDR3 here is CASSKGAGVSGEQYF. Written as DNA, the CDR3 is TGTGCCAGCTCGAAGGGGGCGGGGGTTAGTGGAGAGCAGTACTTC.

On this clonotype: One junction end does not reproduce the germline sequence, and a read error may be involved. This chain links TRBV7-3 with TRBJ1-4; maybe TRBD1 (6 bases). This CDR3 region has 16 residues. Germline values: CDR1 SGHTA, CDR2 FQGTGA. The CDR3 nucleotides read TGTGCCAGCAGCTCAGCCGCAGGGGTGGCAGGTGAAAGACTGTTTTTT. This codes for CASSSAAGVAGERLFF.

This clonotype has a count of ten or more. The CDR3 nucleotides read TGTGCCAGCAGCCGAGGACAGGAAAACTATGGCTACACCTTC. Its protein is CASSRGQENYGYTF. The chain has TRBV6-1 and TRBJ1-2; 7 positions match TRBD1. The CDR3 has 14 residues. Germline values: CDR1 MNHNS, CDR2 SASEGT. V was clipped by 6 bases and J by 2 bases; unmatched bases: 6.

This chain uses TRBV9 with TRBJ2-2; 8 nucleotides match TRBD1. The CDR3 has 16 amino acids. Germline CDR1 SGDLS, CDR2 YYNGEE. Germline trimming cut 0 bases from V and 7 bases from J; bases unmatched to any gene: 8. In DNA, the CDR3 is TGTGCCAGCAGCGTAGCCCCGGACAGGGCAAGCGGGGAGCTGTTTTTT. Translation: CASSVAPDRASGELFF.

The V and J genes are TRBV19 and TRBJ2-7; 12 nucleotides align to TRBD2. V lost 9 bases and J lost 4; bases outside the gene matches: 7. Looked up from germline, CDR1 is LNHDA and CDR2 is SQIVND (reference sequence). The length of the CDR3 is 14 residues. CDR3 coding DNA: TGTGCCAGCAGCATTGGACTAGCGGGGTACGAGCAGTACTTC. Its translation: CASSIGLAGYEQYF.

The V and J genes are TRBV29-1 and TRBJ2-7; 9 positions agree with TRBD1. The germline gives CDR1 SQVTM, CDR2 ANQGSEA. This CDR3 contains 13 residues. The V and J ends lost 6 bases and 4 bases, in that order; junction bases with no gene match: 7. DNA for the CDR3: TGCAGCGTACGGACAGGGGAGGGGTACGAGCAGTACTTC. This encodes CSVRTGEGYEQYF.

The chain recombines TRBV6-2 or TRBV6-3 with TRBJ2-1; 15 nucleotides align to TRBD2. Germline V CDR1 and CDR2: MNHEY, SVGEGT. The CDR3 covers 16 residues. Unmatched junction bases numbered 5, after V lost 2 bases and J lost 9 bases. CDR3 nucleotide sequence: TGTGCCAGCAGTTACGCACCGGGACTAGCGGGAGGTGAGCAGTTCTTC. This sequence encodes CASSYAPGLAGGEQFF.

The chain links TRBV6-2 or TRBV6-3 to TRBJ1-1; D gene ambiguous. V lost 2 bases to trimming and J lost 0 bases, with 7 bases between them. Germline V lookup: CDR1 MNHEY, CDR2 SVGEGT. This CDR3 is built from 14 residues. CDR3: CASSYEELNTEAFF. The CDR3 DNA follows: TGTGCCAGCAGTTACGAGGAGCTGAACACTGAAGCTTTCTTT.

This rearrangement joins TRBV4-2 to TRBJ1-2, with D hard to call. CDR3 length equals 14 residues. Germline V gene sequence: CDR1 LGHNA, CDR2 YNFKEQ. V was pared by 0 bases and J by 3 bases, with 8 bases between. This chain's CDR3 is CASSQEVTYYGYTF. The CDR3 DNA is TGTGCCAGCAGCCAAGAGGTCACTTACTATGGCTACACCTTC.

This sequence joins TRBV20-1 and TRBJ1-1, with 9 bases matching TRBD1. This CDR3 contains 13 residues. CDR1 is DFQATT, CDR2 SNEGSKA, per germline (reference sequence). With 6 bases clipped from V and 3 bases from J, the junction kept 5 bases outside the gene matches. CDR3 nucleotides: TGCAGTGCGGGACAGGGTGGGTACACTGAAGCTTTCTTT. As protein: CSAGQGGYTEAFF.

The rearrangement links TRBV30 to TRBJ2-7; D gene unclear. This CDR3 comprises 11 residues. The V end lost 5 bases, the J end lost 4 bases, and 9 bases lay between the germline ends. Germline V lookup: CDR1 GTSNPN, CDR2 SVGIG (reference sequence). CDR3 protein: CAWELGYEQYF. DNA of the CDR3: TGTGCCTGGGAGTTGGGATACGAGCAGTACTTC. Complete variable domain (other parts from reference TRBV30 and TRBJ2-7): SQTIHQWPATLVQPVGSPLSLECTVEGTSNPNLYWYRQAAGRGLQLLFYSVGIGQISSEVPQNLSASRPQDRQFILSSKKLLLSDSGFYLCAWELGYEQYFGPGTRLTVT.

This clonotype was detected a few times. The rearrangement joins TRBV19 to TRBJ1-5; TRBD1 might be the D (6 bases). The length of the CDR3 is 15 residues. V was cut by 0 bases and J by 5 bases, with 11 bases left in between. Germline V gene data show CDR1 as LNHDA and CDR2 as SQIVND (reference sequence). CDR3 residues: CASSIDAGVDQPQHF. CDR3 nucleotides: TGTGCCAGTAGTATAGATGCAGGGGTGGATCAGCCCCAGCATTTT.

The V call is TRBV7-4, the J call TRBJ2-7; D not certain. This CDR3 spans 12 amino acids. The germline V gene encodes CDR1 SGHVT and CDR2 SQSDAQ. With 1 base removed from V and 6 bases from J, the gap between germline ends came to 7 bases. CDR3 DNA: TGTGCCAGCAGCTTAGTTGGAATCGAGCAGTACTTC. Its translation: CASSLVGIEQYF.

This clonotype occurred a few times. Here the CDR3 DNA reads TGTGCCAGCAGCGGGCAGTATAACTATGGCTACACCTTC. Residues: CASSGQYNYGYTF. This chain connects TRBV3-1 to TRBJ1-2; D is unclear. Trimming took off 5 bases at V and 1 base at J, with 8 bases between the two ends. Germline V gene data show CDR1 as LGHDT and CDR2 as YNNKEL (reference sequence). The CDR3 length is 13 residues.

This clonotype was recorded a few times. This rearrangement joins TRBV5-1 to TRBJ2-5, with D possibly being TRBD1 (5 bases). There are 16 residues in the CDR3. V was pared by 4 bases and J by 5 bases, with 21 bases between. Germline values: CDR1 SGHRS, CDR2 YFSETQ. CDR3 sequence (DNA): TGCGCCAGCAGCCCAAGGGGTGGGGCCTACCCGGAGACCCAGTACTTC. This codes for CASSPRGGAYPETQYF.